The present T cell receptor beta chain was sequenced within a study of T cell responses to AZD1222 COVID-19 vaccine. Turning to the study itself: Pooling of second doses given at about 4 or about 12 weeks was done. Study-wide findings and caveats: Most donors were white British and more were female, and clonal diversity was possibly underestimated. An increase in Spike-specific TCR breadth and depth was observed after two AZD1222 doses.

As concerns this clone: Its cognate antigen is unknown.

TCRdb's copy holds only in-frame clones and misses some; the assay was immunoSEQ multiplex PCR. The sample contains 140,000 to 150,000 clones, about 91% of which appear only once. Sequenced material: peripheral blood, taken on day 0 of AZD1222 vaccination. This clonotype originated in an adult in good health.

This chain's CDR3 is CASSLTGRTDTQYF. CDR3 bases: TGTGCCAGTAGCCTGACAGGACGCACAGATACGCAGTATTTT. The rearrangement links TRBV19 to TRBJ2-3, with D maybe TRBD1 (6 bases). This CDR3 contains 14 residues. V was pared by 6 bases and J by 1 base, with 11 bases between. Germline V lookup: CDR1 LNHDA, CDR2 SQIVND (reference sequence).